What follows are 10 T cell receptor beta chains derived from one specimen sequenced in a study of blood T cell repertoires in COVID-19. Using immunoSEQ multiplex PCR, the repertoire was profiled, and TCRdb retains in-frame clones only, with some absent. Of 250,000 to 300,000 clones in the sample, 89% were seen once. The sequenced sample consisted of PBMCs or T cells enriched from blood (not recorded which). The receptors derive from a woman aged 55-69 years who had recovered from COVID-19.

This clone was counted between two and nine times. The chain's CDR3 is CARKPTGVMNTEAFF. The CDR3 DNA follows: TGTGCCAGAAAACCCACAGGAGTCATGAACACTGAAGCTTTCTTT. The chain has TRBV5-3 and TRBJ1-1; possibly TRBD1 for D (5 bases). TRBV5-3 is an ORF, and what it does is uncertain. The CDR3 consists of 15 residues. The germline V and J ends were trimmed by 6 bases and 0 bases, with 15 bases remaining between them.

The V and J genes are TRBV9 and TRBJ2-7, with D possibly matching TRBD1 (6 bases). Germline loops: CDR1 SGDLS, CDR2 YYNGEE. This CDR3 contains 14 residues. V was clipped by 7 bases and J by 3 bases, with 17 bases between them. Here the CDR3 reads CASEKGPGDYEQYF. CDR3 nucleotide sequence: TGTGCCAGCGAAAAGGGCCCAGGGGACTACGAGCAGTACTTC.

This rearrangement joins TRBV4-1 to TRBJ2-5, with D possibly matching TRBD2 (5 bases). Germline CDR1 MGHRA, CDR2 YSYEKL. Trimming removed 0 bases at V and 8 bases at J, with 10 bases between. This CDR3 region has 13 residues. CDR3: CASSQDIRTTQYF. The CDR3 DNA follows: TGCGCCAGCAGCCAAGACATAAGGACTACCCAGTACTTC.

The rearrangement joins TRBV4-2 to TRBJ2-2, with a weak D call TRBD2 (6 bases). The CDR3 runs to 16 residues. Germline V gene sequence: CDR1 LGHNA, CDR2 YNFKEQ. Trimming left V 3 bases short and J 1 base short, with 12 bases between. CDR3 region: CASSQSRERNTGELFF. CDR3 coding DNA: TGTGCCAGCAGCCAGAGTCGGGAGAGGAACACCGGGGAGCTGTTTTTT.

V is TRBV10-3 and J is TRBJ1-6; D not certain. CDR1 is ENHRY and CDR2 is SYGVKD in the germline V gene. The CDR3 extends over 14 amino acids. V lost 0 bases and J lost 9, with 9 bases in between. The CDR3 DNA is TGTGCCATCAGTGAGTCAGACTACCGTTCACCCCTCCACTTT. It encodes CAISESDYRSPLHF.

This clone was observed a few times. CDR3 in DNA: TGCGCCAGCAGCAGCCAGACTAGCGGCGAGACCCAGTACTTC. The encoded protein is CASSSQTSGETQYF. V is TRBV5-1 and J is TRBJ2-5, with TRBD2 matching 9 bases. The germline V gene encodes CDR1 SGHRS and CDR2 YFSETQ. Trimming removed 4 bases from V and 5 bases from J; junction bases left unmatched: 6. The length of the CDR3 is 14 residues.

The rearrangement links TRBV11-2 to TRBJ2-5, with D perhaps TRBD1 (5 bases). Trimming took 5 bases from V and 7 from J, leaving 11 bases between them. This CDR3 is built from 12 residues. The V gene's germline CDR1 is SGHAT and CDR2 FQNNGV. CDR3 in amino acids: CASSQGPGTQYF. The CDR3 bases are TGTGCCAGCAGCCAGGGTCCAGGGACCCAGTACTTC.

This chain links TRBV12-3 or TRBV12-4 with TRBJ1-1; D uncertain. V was trimmed by 6 bases and J by 4 bases, leaving 9 bases between them. The CDR3 sequence is 12 residues long. The CDR3 is CASRDRGTEAFF. CDR3 nucleotides: TGTGCCAGCAGGGATCGGGGCACTGAAGCTTTCTTT.

V is TRBV9 and J is TRBJ1-2; D not resolved. The V gene lost 4 bases and the J gene lost 4 bases, with 14 bases spanning the gap. This CDR3 is 14 amino acids long. Germline-derived CDR1 and CDR2 are SGDLS and YYNGEE. CDR3 DNA: TGTGCCAGCAGCCCCAGAGGGAGCAGCTATGGCTACACCTTC. Residues: CASSPRGSSYGYTF.

This chain joins TRBV18 and TRBJ2-5; 8 bases are shared with TRBD2. V trimming: 2 bases; J trimming: 1 base; junction bases outside the gene matches: 6. From germline, CDR1 is KGHSH and CDR2 LQKENI. The CDR3 loop spans 16 amino acids. CDR3 in amino acids: CASSPGGSGVQETQYF. The DNA of the CDR3 is TGTGCCAGCTCACCAGGGGGTAGCGGGGTCCAAGAGACCCAGTACTTC.